This T cell receptor (beta chain) was documented in a study of a mutant IDH1 vaccine in newly diagnosed glioma. Overall study results and limits: Immune responses arising from the vaccine appeared in about 94% of patients.

For this clone: Its antigen is unidentified.

Trimming took off 0 bases at V and 1 base at J, with 11 bases between the two ends. There are 16 residues in the CDR3. Germline V gene sequence: CDR1 MNHEY, CDR2 SVGAGI. The sample's time point: week 35, safety follow-up. Every vaccination contained 300 ug of the mutant IDH1 20-mer peptide and was paired with topical imiquimod. Method: immunoSEQ multiplex PCR; TCRdb's copy keeps in-frame clones and lacks some. The table includes more than 25,000 clones, 79% detected once. V and J are TRBV6-5 and TRBJ2-3; TRBD2 might be the D (6 bases). The sequenced sample was PBMCs, obtained from a glioma patient whose treatment included an IDH1 peptide vaccine. The receptor's source is a woman aged 25 to 45 with glioma. Some clones in this sample may be carry-over from other donors' samples. The chain's CDR3 is CASSYSGGMGTDTQYF. The CDR3 DNA is TGTGCCAGCAGTTACTCGGGCGGGATGGGCACAGATACGCAGTATTTT.